The sequence of this T cell receptor beta chain was determined in a study of shared T cell receptors in the human thymus. Assay used: immunoSEQ multiplex PCR; TCRdb lists only in-frame clones, some missing. The sample lists roughly 710,000 clones; 70% to 90% were seen once. The sample holds a few counts of this clone. The CDR3 runs 15 residues. Germline V CDR1 and CDR2: SEHNR, FQNEAQ (reference sequence). V was shortened by 5 bases and J by 5 bases, with 15 bases between the two germline ends. This sample also belongs to another study, concerning human thymus T cells.

The chain links TRBV7-9 to TRBJ1-4; D remains ambiguous. Material: thymocytes. This sequence originates from a girl under three years old with a congenital heart defect. CDR3 sequence reads: CASSTLWPHNEKLFF. The DNA for the CDR3 is TGTGCCAGCAGCACCCTTTGGCCTCACAATGAAAAACTGTTTTTT.